This TCR beta chain was profiled in a study of CD8+ T cells in alopecia areata. Study-wide points: More clonal than normal scalp was lesional scalp, particularly alopecia totalis/universalis.

About this clone itself: Its target is not known.

It was cDNA, reverse transcribed from extracted RNA, that served as the sequencing template. TCRdb keeps only in-frame clones here, not all; method: immunoSEQ multiplex PCR. The sample yields under 85,000 clones, about 45% seen once. The V end lost 3 bases, the J end lost 0 bases, and 19 bases lay between the germline ends. The germline gives CDR1 LNHNV, CDR2 YYDKDF (reference sequence). The CDR3 is 18 residues long. The source was CD8+ T cells sorted from blood, collected at week 0. V gene TRBV15 combines with J gene TRBJ2-3; D possibly matches TRBD1 or TRBD2 (5 bases each). The sequence was collected from a human donor with alopecia areata. As DNA, the CDR3 is TGTGCCACCAGCAGGGGACCTTACACCGCCTCTAGCACAGATACGCAGTATTTT. Its protein product is CATSRGPYTASSTDTQYF.